This T cell receptor (beta chain) was observed in a study of blood T cell repertoires in COVID-19. V gave up 3 bases and J gave up 2 bases; unmatched junction bases: 7. The CDR3 extends over 15 amino acids. Germline V lookup: CDR1 SGHAT, CDR2 FQNNGV. The sample holds a few counts of this clone. The table came from immunoSEQ multiplex PCR; TCRdb's copy has only in-frame clones and leaves some out. This repertoire shows approximately 170,000 clones, about 74% found once; its top ten account for less than 3%. The genes are TRBV11-2 and TRBJ2-7, with 7 bases fitting TRBD2. The source material was peripheral blood. This TCR derives from a woman over 75 with acute or convalescent COVID-19. CDR3 nucleotides: TGTGCCAGCAGCTTGAGGGAGGGCAGAACCTACGAGCAGTACTTC. Protein sequence: CASSLREGRTYEQYF.